One and the same sample provided the 8 T cell receptor beta chains below, sequenced in a study of blood T cell repertoires in COVID-19. Method: immunoSEQ multiplex PCR; TCRdb's copy keeps in-frame clones and lacks some. The table includes around 80,000 clones, more than 75% detected once. The sample was peripheral blood. The origin of the receptors is a man aged 55 to 70 with acute or convalescent COVID-19.

In this sample, this clone turned up once. The gene calls are TRBV4-3 and TRBJ1-2, with 8 bases that match TRBD1. The ends lost 4 bases at V and 8 bases at J; junction bases unmatched: 12. The CDR3 is 15 amino acids. Looked up from germline, CDR1 is LGHNA and CDR2 is YSLEER. The CDR3, as DNA: TGCGCCAGCAGCCCCGAAACCCACAGGGGGATAGGCTACACCTTC. Encoded protein: CASSPETHRGIGYTF.

V usage is TRBV7-2 and J usage is TRBJ1-6; 7 nucleotides align to TRBD1. Looked up from germline, CDR1 is SGHTA and CDR2 is FQGNSA. The CDR3 has 15 residues. Germline trimming cut 7 bases from V and 9 bases from J; bases unmatched to any gene: 12. CDR3 DNA: TGTGCCAGCAATCCGATACAGGGGATCGGTTCACCCCTCCACTTT. As protein: CASNPIQGIGSPLHF.

The chain has TRBV9 and TRBJ2-3; 10 bases match TRBD2. The CDR3 runs 16 residues. The germline V gene encodes CDR1 SGDLS and CDR2 YYNGEE. Trimming at V came to 2 bases and at J to 5 bases, leaving 8 bases not matched to a gene. CDR3 bases: TGTGCCAGCAGCGTCAATCTAGCGGGAGCGGGAGATACGCAGTATTTT. As protein: CASSVNLAGAGDTQYF.

The gene calls are TRBV5-1 and TRBJ2-7; perhaps TRBD1 as D (6 bases). V lost 0 bases and J lost 0, with 10 bases in between. Looked up from germline, CDR1 is SGHRS and CDR2 is YFSETQ. The CDR3 is made up of 15 amino acids. The CDR3 loop is CASSLVPGDSYEQYF. The DNA of the CDR3 is TGCGCCAGCAGCTTGGTCCCAGGGGACTCCTACGAGCAGTACTTC. The complete variable domain, with remaining parts taken from reference TRBV5-1 and TRBJ2-7, reads KAGVTQTPRYLIKTRGQQVTLSCSPISGHRSVSWYQQTPGQGLQFLFEYFSETQRNKGNFPGRFSGRQFSNSRSEMNVSTLELGDSALYLCASSLVPGDSYEQYFGPGTRLTVT.

The gene calls are TRBV6-1 and TRBJ1-1, with D possibly matching TRBD1 (6 bases). Trimming took 2 bases from V and 4 from J, leaving 11 bases between them. The V gene's germline CDR1 is MNHNS and CDR2 SASEGT. The CDR3 spans 14 residues. DNA for the CDR3: TGTGCCAGCAGTGAAACAGGGACACCCACTGAAGCTTTCTTT. This encodes CASSETGTPTEAFF.

The chain couples TRBV9 to TRBJ2-7; D perhaps matches TRBD2 (5 bases). V was shortened by 2 bases and J by 3 bases, with 9 bases between the two germline ends. Germline CDR1 and CDR2: SGDLS and YYNGEE. The CDR3 is made up of 13 amino acids. The CDR3 region has the DNA TGTGCCAGCAGCGTGGCAGGACTCTACGAGCAGTACTTC. As protein: CASSVAGLYEQYF.

The chain recombines TRBV5-1 with TRBJ1-2, with a tentative D call TRBD1 (6 bases). V was clipped by 4 bases and J by 8 bases, with 15 bases between them. Germline lookup yields CDR1 SGHRS and CDR2 YFSETQ. The CDR3 runs 13 residues. The CDR3 is CASSLGQLEGYTF. Here the CDR3 DNA reads TGCGCCAGCAGCCTTGGACAGCTGGAGGGCTACACCTTC.

The chain carries TRBV12-1 and TRBJ2-7; the table's D call TRBD2 went unverified against the DNA. TRBV12-1 is marked as a pseudogene. The CDR3 covers 13 residues. CDR3 nucleotides: TGTGCCATCGGTAGCGGGAACCGGTACGAGCAGTACTTC. This sequence encodes CAIGSGNRYEQYF.